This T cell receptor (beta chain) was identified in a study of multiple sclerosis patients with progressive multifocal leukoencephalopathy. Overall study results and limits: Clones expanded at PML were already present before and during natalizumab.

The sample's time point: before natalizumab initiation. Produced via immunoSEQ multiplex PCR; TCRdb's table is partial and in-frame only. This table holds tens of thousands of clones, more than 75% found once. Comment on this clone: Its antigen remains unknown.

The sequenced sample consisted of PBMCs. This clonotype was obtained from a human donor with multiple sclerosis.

The CDR3 DNA reads as TGCGCCAGCAGCTTAACCTCCCTTAGCTCCTACAATGAGCAGTTCTTC. Its translation: CASSLTSLSSYNEQFF. The rearrangement links TRBV5-1 to TRBJ2-1; D is unclear. Germline V gene lookup returns CDR1 SGHRS and CDR2 YFSETQ. Deletions cut 2 bases from V and 0 bases from J, with 12 bases between. CDR3 size: 16 residues.